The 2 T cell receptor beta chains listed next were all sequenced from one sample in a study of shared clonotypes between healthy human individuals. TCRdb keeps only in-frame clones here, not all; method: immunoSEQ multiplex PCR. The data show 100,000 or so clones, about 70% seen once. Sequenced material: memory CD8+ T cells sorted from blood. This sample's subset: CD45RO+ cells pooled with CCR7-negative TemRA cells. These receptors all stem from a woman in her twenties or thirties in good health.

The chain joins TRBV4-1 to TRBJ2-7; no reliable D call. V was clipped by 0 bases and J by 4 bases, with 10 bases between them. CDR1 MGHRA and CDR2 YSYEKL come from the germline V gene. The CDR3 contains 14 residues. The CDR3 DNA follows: TGCGCCAGCAGCCAAGAACCGACCAGATACGAGCAGTACTTC. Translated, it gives CASSQEPTRYEQYF.

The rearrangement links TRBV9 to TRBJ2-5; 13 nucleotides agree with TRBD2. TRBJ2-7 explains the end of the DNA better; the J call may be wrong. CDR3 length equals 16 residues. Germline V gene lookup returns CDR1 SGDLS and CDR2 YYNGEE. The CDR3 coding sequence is TGTGCCAGCAGCGCCGGACTAGCGGGAGTGGGCTACGAGCAGTACTTC. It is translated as CASSAGLAGVGYEQYF.